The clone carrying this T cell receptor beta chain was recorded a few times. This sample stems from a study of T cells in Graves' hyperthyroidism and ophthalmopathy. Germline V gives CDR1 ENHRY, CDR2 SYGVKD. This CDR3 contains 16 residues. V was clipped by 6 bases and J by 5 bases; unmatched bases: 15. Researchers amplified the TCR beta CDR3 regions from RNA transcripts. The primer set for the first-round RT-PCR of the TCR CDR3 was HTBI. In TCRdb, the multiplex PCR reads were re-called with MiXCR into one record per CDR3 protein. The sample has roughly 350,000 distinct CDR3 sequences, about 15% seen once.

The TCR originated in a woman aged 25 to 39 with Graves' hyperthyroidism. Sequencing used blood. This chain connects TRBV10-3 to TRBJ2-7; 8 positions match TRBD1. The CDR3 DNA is TGTGCCATCAGAGAAACCGGTCCGGGACAGGCGAACGAGCAGTACTTC. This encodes CAIRETGPGQANEQYF.